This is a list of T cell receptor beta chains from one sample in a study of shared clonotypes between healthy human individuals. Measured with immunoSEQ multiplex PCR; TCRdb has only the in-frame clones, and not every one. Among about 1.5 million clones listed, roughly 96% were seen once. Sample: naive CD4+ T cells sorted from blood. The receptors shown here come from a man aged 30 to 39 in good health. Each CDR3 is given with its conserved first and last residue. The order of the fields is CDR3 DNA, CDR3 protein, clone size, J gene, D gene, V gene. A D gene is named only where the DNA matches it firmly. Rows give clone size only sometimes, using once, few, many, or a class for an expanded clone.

TGTGCCAGCTGCGGGACTGGTCCCGCGGGTTACAATGAGCAGTTCTTC | CASCGTGPAGYNEQFF | . | TRBJ2-1 | . | TRBV28
TGTGCCAGCAGTCCAATAGCGGGAGGGCCCTACGAGCAGTACTTC | CASSPIAGGPYEQYF | . | TRBJ2-7 | TRBD2 | TRBV6-6
TGCGCCAGCAGCTTCTTCCGGGGGCGCGTTGAAGAGACCCAGTACTTC | CASSFFRGRVEETQYF | . | TRBJ2-5 | . | TRBV5-1
TGTGCCAGCAGCCTCCTCCTATTGCTGGCCGTGAACACTGAAGCTTTCTTT | CASSLLLLLAVNTEAFF | . | TRBJ1-1 | . | TRBV5-4
TGTGCCAGCTGTTTGGGCGATGAGCAGTTCTTC | CASCLGDEQFF | . | TRBJ2-1 | . | TRBV11-1
TGTGCCAGCAGTGTCGGACAGGGAGCTTTCTTT | CASSVGQGAFF | . | TRBJ1-1 | TRBD1 | TRBV25-1
TGTGCCAGCAGTTTATCTGGGAGGCATCAGCCCCAGCATTTT | CASSLSGRHQPQHF | . | TRBJ1-5 | . | TRBV28
TGTGCCAGCAGCGTAGCCGCGGTCGCTAGCGGGACAGATACGCAGTATTTT | CASSVAAVASGTDTQYF | . | TRBJ2-3 | TRBD2 | TRBV9
TGTGCCAGCAGCTTAGGGGGGCTCCACGAGCAGTACTTC | CASSLGGLHEQYF | . | TRBJ2-7 | . | TRBV7-9
TGTGCCAGCTCGCCGGGACAGGGGAACTACGAGCAGTACTTC | CASSPGQGNYEQYF | . | TRBJ2-7 | TRBD1 | TRBV18
TGTGCCAGCAGCCTCCGGGCCTGGAGCCAAGAGACCCAGTACTTC | CASSLRAWSQETQYF | . | TRBJ2-5 | . | TRBV9
TGTGCCAGCAGCTTATACAACATGCCTTCCTACGAGCAGTACTTC | CASSLYNMPSYEQYF | . | TRBJ2-7 | . | TRBV7-8
TGTGCCAGCGGAGCTAACTATGGCTACACCTTC | CASGANYGYTF | . | TRBJ1-2 | . | TRBV28
TGTGCCAGCAGCCAATTCGGGGAACGTTTCCAGCCCCAGCATTTT | CASSQFGERFQPQHF | . | TRBJ1-5 | . | TRBV16
TGTGCCAGCAGCCAAAGCGGGAGTGCCTACAATGAGCAGTTCTTC | CASSQSGSAYNEQFF | . | TRBJ2-1 | TRBD2 | TRBV9
TGTGCCAGCACCCCCCGACCCAACTTATACAATGAGCAGTTCTTC | CASTPRPNLYNEQFF | once | TRBJ2-1 | . | TRBV9
TGTGCCAGCAGCATGACAGGGGGGTTCTACGAGCAGTACTTC | CASSMTGGFYEQYF | . | TRBJ2-7 | TRBD1 | TRBV28
TGTGCTAGTGGTTTGGCGGGGACAAGGTACACTGAAGCTTTCTTT | CASGLAGTRYTEAFF | few | TRBJ1-1 | . | TRBV12-5
TGTGCCAGCAGCTTGGATAGGGCCGTTATTGAAAAACTGTTTTTT | CASSLDRAVIEKLFF | . | TRBJ1-4 | . | TRBV5-6
TGTGCCGGGGATCTGGGGGAAAAACTGTTTTTT | CAGDLGEKLFF | . | TRBJ1-4 | . | TRBV2
TGTGCCAGTAGTATGTGGGAACAGAGTGGCTACACCTTC | CASSMWEQSGYTF | once | TRBJ1-2 | . | TRBV19
TGTGCCAGCAGCTCGTACACTTCCTACGAGCAGTACTTC | CASSSYTSYEQYF | . | TRBJ2-7 | . | TRBV7-2
TGTGCCAGCAGCCGCAGACAGGGGGACTCCTACGAGCAGTACTTC | CASSRRQGDSYEQYF | . | TRBJ2-7 | TRBD1 | TRBV11-2
TGTGCCAGCAGCTTAGCCACCGCCCCCCGGGGTCAGGGGACCGTGCGAAAACTGTTTTTT | CASSLATAPRGQGTVRKLFF | . | TRBJ1-4 | . | TRBV7-2
TGTGCCAGCAGCGGACTTGAGGGGGCTGGTGAGCAATACTTC | CASSGLEGAGEQYF | . | TRBJ2-7 | TRBD1 | TRBV6-1
TGTGCCAGCAGTGAGAGGGGAGGACAGCCCCAGCATTTT | CASSERGGQPQHF | . | TRBJ1-5 | . | TRBV2
TGTGCCAGCAGCCCACATAGCGGGAGGGCCAACAATGAGCAGTTCTTC | CASSPHSGRANNEQFF | . | TRBJ2-1 | TRBD2 | TRBV28
TGTGCCAGCAGCTTAAACACGGGAGCTTTCTTT | CASSLNTGAFF | . | TRBJ1-1 | . | TRBV11-2
TGTGCCAGCACCAAAGAGCGGAACTCCTACAATGAGCAGTTCTTC | CASTKERNSYNEQFF | . | TRBJ2-1 | . | TRBV9
TGTGCCAGCAGCCGGGGACTAGCCAAAGAGACCCAGTACTTC | CASSRGLAKETQYF | . | TRBJ2-5 | TRBD2 | TRBV7-9
TGTGCCAGCAGCGTCGCCATGCAGGGGACGAACACTGAAGCTTTCTTT | CASSVAMQGTNTEAFF | . | TRBJ1-1 | . | TRBV9
TGTGCCAGCAGCGAGACTAGCGGGTCTTACAATGAGCAGTTCTTC | CASSETSGSYNEQFF | . | TRBJ2-1 | TRBD2 | TRBV5-5
TGTGCCAGCAGAAATCCGGGACAGACTGACTATAGCAATCAGCCCCAGCATTTT | CASRNPGQTDYSNQPQHF | . | TRBJ1-5 | TRBD1 | TRBV28
TGTGCCAGCAGTGAAGTAGCGGAGACCTACAATGAGCAGTTCTTC | CASSEVAETYNEQFF | once | TRBJ2-1 | . | TRBV6-1
TGTGCCAGCAGTTTGGCCGGGACTCTCTCCTACGAGCAGTACTTC | CASSLAGTLSYEQYF | . | TRBJ2-7 | . | TRBV6-5
TGTGCCAGTAAAGGACTAGCGGGAGGTTGGGCCGGGGAGCTGTTTTTT | CASKGLAGGWAGELFF | . | TRBJ2-2 | TRBD2 | TRBV19
TGTGCCTGGAGTATACAGGCAACTAATGAAAAACTGTTTTTT | CAWSIQATNEKLFF | . | TRBJ1-4 | . | TRBV30
TGTGCCAGCAGCAGGGGACTATTGAACACCGGGGAGCTGTTTTTT | CASSRGLLNTGELFF | . | TRBJ2-2 | TRBD2 | TRBV5-5
TGTGCCAGCAGCCAGATAACAGGTTCCTACAATGAGCAGTTCTTC | CASSQITGSYNEQFF | . | TRBJ2-1 | . | TRBV14
TGTGCCAGCAGTTTTAAAAATGAGCAGTTCTTC | CASSFKNEQFF | . | TRBJ2-1 | . | TRBV7-9
TGTGCCAGCAGTGAGGTGTGGTCTGTAAGAACCATATATTTT | CASSEVWSVRTIYF | . | TRBJ1-3 | . | TRBV6-1
TGTGCCAGCAGCGTAGCAGCGGGAGGTTACTACGAGCAGTACTTC | CASSVAAGGYYEQYF | . | TRBJ2-7 | TRBD2 | TRBV9
TGTGCCAGCAGCACTGCGGGCGGGTTGAAGTCCTACAATGAGCAGTTCTTC | CASSTAGGLKSYNEQFF | . | TRBJ2-1 | . | TRBV7-9
TGTGCCAGCTCAAGGACCTACGAGCAGTACTTC | CASSRTYEQYF | . | TRBJ2-7 | . | TRBV2
TGTGCCAGCGGGCTGATTGGCGAGCAGTACTTC | CASGLIGEQYF | . | TRBJ2-7 | . | TRBV6-5
TGTGCCAGCAGCCCCCCTCGGGACCGATCTGAAACCGGGGAGCTGTTTTTT | CASSPPRDRSETGELFF | . | TRBJ2-2 | . | TRBV27
TGTGCCAGCAGCCAAGGAGTTGCGGGAGGTCTAGATACGCAGTATTTT | CASSQGVAGGLDTQYF | . | TRBJ2-3 | TRBD2 | TRBV4-2
TGTGCCAGCAGTTACCCGGGATTCACAGATACGCAGTATTTT | CASSYPGFTDTQYF | . | TRBJ2-3 | . | TRBV6-6
TGTGCCAGCAGCTTAGCGTCCCCCTACGAGCAGTACTTC | CASSLASPYEQYF | . | TRBJ2-7 | . | TRBV7-9
TGTGCCATCAGTGAGACAACTCCCGGGACAGGGGGCAGGAGCAATCAGCCCCAGCATTTT | CAISETTPGTGGRSNQPQHF | . | TRBJ1-5 | TRBD1 | TRBV10-3
TGTGCCAGTAGTAACCCGGGACAGGGAAGGGTCCAGAGCAATCAGCCCCAGCATTTT | CASSNPGQGRVQSNQPQHF | . | TRBJ1-5 | TRBD1 | TRBV19
TGCGCCAGCAGCTTGATTAAAGGACCCTACGAGCAGTACTTC | CASSLIKGPYEQYF | . | TRBJ2-7 | . | TRBV5-1